These T cell receptor beta chains were read from a single sample in a study of shared clonotypes between healthy human individuals. Profiling relied on immunoSEQ multiplex PCR, and the TCRdb table lists in-frame clones only, not all of them. The table lists approximately 330,000 clones, more than 60% of them singletons. Specimen: memory CD4+ T cells sorted from blood. Every receptor here comes from a man between 25 and 39 years old in good health. Both conserved end residues are part of each CDR3. Fields, in order: CDR3 protein, CDR3 DNA, D gene, V gene, J gene, clone size. A D gene is named only where the DNA matches it firmly. The size field is filled for only some rows; it gives once, few, many or a size class.

cdr3_aa: CASSQEGRAGANTGELFF
cdr3_nt: TGTGCCAGCAGCCAAGAAGGTAGGGCGGGAGCAAACACCGGGGAGCTGTTTTTT
d_call: TRBD2
v_call: TRBV4-2
j_call: TRBJ2-2
clone_size: -

cdr3_aa: CASSVGIGDRGMIEQYF
cdr3_nt: TGTGCCAGCAGCGTAGGAATCGGCGACAGGGGCATGATAGAGCAGTACTTC
d_call: TRBD1
v_call: TRBV9
j_call: TRBJ2-7
clone_size: -

cdr3_aa: CASSIAYTDTQYF
cdr3_nt: TGTGCCAGTAGTATAGCGTACACAGATACGCAGTATTTT
d_call: -
v_call: TRBV19
j_call: TRBJ2-3
clone_size: -

cdr3_aa: CASSSTGADYNEQFF
cdr3_nt: TGTGCCAGCAGCTCGACAGGGGCGGATTACAATGAGCAGTTCTTC
d_call: TRBD1
v_call: TRBV7-6
j_call: TRBJ2-1
clone_size: -

cdr3_aa: CASYSQGNEQFF
cdr3_nt: TGTGCCAGCTACTCCCAGGGCAATGAGCAGTTCTTC
d_call: -
v_call: TRBV28
j_call: TRBJ2-1
clone_size: -

cdr3_aa: CAWKVWGNEQFF
cdr3_nt: TGTGCCTGGAAGGTATGGGGGAATGAGCAGTTCTTC
d_call: -
v_call: TRBV30
j_call: TRBJ2-1
clone_size: -

cdr3_aa: CASSPWTSGNTDTQYF
cdr3_nt: TGTGCCAGCTCACCCTGGACTAGCGGAAACACAGATACGCAGTATTTT
d_call: TRBD2
v_call: TRBV18
j_call: TRBJ2-3
clone_size: -

cdr3_aa: CASSLEVGVGYEQYF
cdr3_nt: TGTGCCAGCAGCTTAGAAGTGGGAGTAGGCTACGAGCAGTACTTC
d_call: -
v_call: TRBV7-2
j_call: TRBJ2-7
clone_size: -

cdr3_aa: CASSPPGLWYEQYF
cdr3_nt: TGTGCCAGCTCACCACCGGGACTCTGGTACGAGCAGTACTTC
d_call: -
v_call: TRBV18
j_call: TRBJ2-7
clone_size: few

cdr3_aa: CASSPTGTTQTGELFF
cdr3_nt: TGTGCCAGCTCACCGACCGGGACTACCCAGACCGGGGAGCTGTTTTTT
d_call: TRBD2
v_call: TRBV18
j_call: TRBJ2-2
clone_size: -

cdr3_aa: CAWDTRLGTGELFF
cdr3_nt: TGTGCCTGGGACACCCGCTTGGGCACCGGGGAGCTGTTTTTT
d_call: -
v_call: TRBV30
j_call: TRBJ2-2
clone_size: -

cdr3_aa: CASSEGTLLWSEKLFF
cdr3_nt: TGTGCCAGTAGTGAGGGGACACTTCTGTGGAGTGAAAAACTGTTTTTT
d_call: -
v_call: TRBV19
j_call: TRBJ1-4
clone_size: -

cdr3_aa: CASSPGDRVSYEQYF
cdr3_nt: TGCGCCAGCAGCCCAGGGGACAGGGTATCCTACGAGCAGTACTTC
d_call: TRBD1
v_call: TRBV5-1
j_call: TRBJ2-7
clone_size: few

cdr3_aa: CASSLLAGAFGNEQFF
cdr3_nt: TGCGCCAGCAGCTTGTTAGCGGGAGCCTTCGGCAATGAGCAGTTCTTC
d_call: TRBD2
v_call: TRBV5-1
j_call: TRBJ2-1
clone_size: -

cdr3_aa: CASSLDTSGRNF
cdr3_nt: TGTGCCAGCAGCTTGGATACTAGCGGGCGGAATTTT
d_call: TRBD2
v_call: TRBV5-6
j_call: TRBJ2-3
clone_size: -

cdr3_aa: CASSTRTSGTSYEQYF
cdr3_nt: TGTGCCAGCAGCACCCGGACTAGCGGGACCTCCTACGAGCAGTACTTC
d_call: TRBD2
v_call: TRBV7-2
j_call: TRBJ2-7
clone_size: -

cdr3_aa: CASSLVSGSYNEQFF
cdr3_nt: TGCGCCAGCAGCTTGGTTAGCGGGAGTTACAATGAGCAGTTCTTC
d_call: TRBD2
v_call: TRBV5-1
j_call: TRBJ2-1
clone_size: -

cdr3_aa: CASSEPGQGIVNTIYF
cdr3_nt: TGTGCCAGCAGTGAACCGGGACAGGGGATCGTGAACACCATATATTTT
d_call: TRBD1
v_call: TRBV25-1
j_call: TRBJ1-3
clone_size: -

cdr3_aa: CASGWGSNTGELFF
cdr3_nt: TGCGCCAGCGGATGGGGGTCAAACACCGGGGAGCTGTTTTTT
d_call: -
v_call: TRBV5-1
j_call: TRBJ2-2
clone_size: few

cdr3_aa: CASSYPGLAGNEQYF
cdr3_nt: TGTGCCAGCAGTTACCCGGGACTAGCGGGAAACGAGCAGTACTTC
d_call: TRBD2
v_call: TRBV6-5
j_call: TRBJ2-7
clone_size: -

cdr3_aa: CASSQGAGSDGYTF
cdr3_nt: TGTGCCAGCAGCCAGGGAGCTGGGTCTGATGGCTACACCTTC
d_call: -
v_call: TRBV9
j_call: TRBJ1-2
clone_size: -

cdr3_aa: CASSLKRYNEQFF
cdr3_nt: TGTGCCAGCAGTCTTAAGCGGTACAATGAGCAGTTCTTC
d_call: -
v_call: TRBV6-5
j_call: TRBJ2-1
clone_size: -